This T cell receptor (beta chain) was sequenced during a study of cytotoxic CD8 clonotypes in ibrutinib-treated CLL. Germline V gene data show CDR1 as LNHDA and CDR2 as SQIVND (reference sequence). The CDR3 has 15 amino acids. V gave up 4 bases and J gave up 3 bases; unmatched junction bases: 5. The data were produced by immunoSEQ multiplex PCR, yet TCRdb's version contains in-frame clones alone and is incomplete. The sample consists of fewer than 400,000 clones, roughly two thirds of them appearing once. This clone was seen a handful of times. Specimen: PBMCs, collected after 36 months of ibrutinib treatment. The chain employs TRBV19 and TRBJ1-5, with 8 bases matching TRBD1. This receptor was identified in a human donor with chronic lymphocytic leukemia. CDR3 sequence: CASSKDRGDNQPQHF. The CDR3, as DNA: TGTGCCAGTAGTAAAGACAGGGGTGACAATCAGCCCCAGCATTTT. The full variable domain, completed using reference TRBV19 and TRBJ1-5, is DGGITQSPKYLFRKEGQNVTLSCEQNLNHDAMYWYRQDPGQGLRLIYYSQIVNDFQKGDIAEGYSVSREKKESFPLTVTSAQKNPTAFYLCASSKDRGDNQPQHFGDGTRLSIL.